This is a list of T cell receptor beta chains from one sample in a study of CD8 T cells in ankylosing spondylitis. Each CDR3 protein gets one entry after TCRdb re-called the 5' RACE reads with MiXCR. The sample yields hundreds of thousands of distinct CDR3 sequences, 10% to 15% seen once. The sample taken for sequencing was blood, either unsorted or a sorted T cell fraction (not recorded which). The receptors shown here come from a male donor with ankylosing spondylitis. The CDR3 runs from the conserved cysteine through the conserved F or W. The order of the fields is clone size, V gene, D gene, J gene, CDR3 DNA, CDR3 protein. The D gene is left open where the match is weak. Clone size is not always given. Where it is, it says once, few, many or a class for expanded clones.

size: few; V: TRBV28; D: NA; J: TRBJ1-6; DNA: TGTGCCAGCAGTTTAAGCAGGGTTAATTCAGGTAGCACCCTCCACTTT; CDR3: CASSLSRVNSGSTLHF
size: NA; V: TRBV5-1; D: TRBD2; J: TRBJ2-3; DNA: TGCGCCAGCAGCTTGGTTCCCCGGACTAGCGGCACAGATACGCAGTATTTT; CDR3: CASSLVPRTSGTDTQYF
size: NA; V: TRBV5-1; D: NA; J: TRBJ1-4; DNA: TGCGCCAGCAGCTTGGAAGGGTTGGCAACTAATGAAAAACTGTTTTTT; CDR3: CASSLEGLATNEKLFF
size: few; V: TRBV7-2; D: NA; J: TRBJ2-5; DNA: TGTGCCAGCAGCCCCCAAGTTGGTAGCTCAGAGACCCAGTACTTC; CDR3: CASSPQVGSSETQYF
size: few; V: TRBV10-3; D: TRBD1; J: TRBJ2-7; DNA: TGTGCCACCCGGGACAGGGGTGGTTCCGAGCAGTACTTC; CDR3: CATRDRGGSEQYF
size: NA; V: TRBV20-1; D: NA; J: TRBJ2-3; DNA: TGCAGTGCTAGAGATCTTAGCTTCCTCAGCACAGATACGCAGTATTTT; CDR3: CSARDLSFLSTDTQYF
size: NA; V: TRBV29-1; D: NA; J: TRBJ1-3; DNA: TGCAGCGGTGAGGAGGGAAACACCATATATTTT; CDR3: CSGEEGNTIYF
size: few; V: TRBV5-1; D: NA; J: TRBJ1-4; DNA: TGCGCCAGCAGCTGGGGGTTGGTAACTAATGAAAAACTGTTTTTT; CDR3: CASSWGLVTNEKLFF
size: many; V: TRBV20-1; D: TRBD1; J: TRBJ1-5; DNA: TGCAGTGCTAGAGATCCCCTGGCAGGGGGGAATCAGCCCCAGCATTTT; CDR3: CSARDPLAGGNQPQHF
size: few; V: TRBV11-2; D: NA; J: TRBJ2-3; DNA: TGTGCCAGCAGCAACTGGGAGTCGCCAGATACGCAGTATTTT; CDR3: CASSNWESPDTQYF
size: NA; V: TRBV4-1; D: TRBD1; J: TRBJ1-1; DNA: TGCGCCAGCAGCCAAGAAGGCAGGGGGATCATTACTGAAGCTTTCTTT; CDR3: CASSQEGRGIITEAFF
size: few; V: TRBV10-3; D: NA; J: TRBJ2-3; DNA: TGTGCCATCAGTGAGGTCAGATCAGATACGCAGTATTTT; CDR3: CAISEVRSDTQYF
size: many; V: TRBV29-1; D: TRBD2; J: TRBJ2-3; DNA: TGCAGCGTTGGTCGCAGGGAGGGTACGCAGTATTTT; CDR3: CSVGRREGTQYF
size: many; V: TRBV4-3; D: NA; J: TRBJ2-7; DNA: TGCGCCAGCAGCCAAGATCCCAGGAGCTCCTACGAGCAGTACTTC; CDR3: CASSQDPRSSYEQYF
size: few; V: TRBV12-3/TRBV12-4; D: NA; J: TRBJ1-2; DNA: TGTGCCAGCAGTTTGGGAAGATGGGGTAACAACTATGGCTACACCTTC; CDR3: CASSLGRWGNNYGYTF
size: NA; V: TRBV12-3/TRBV12-4; D: NA; J: TRBJ2-1; DNA: TGTGCCAGCAGTTTTGGGTACAGTCTTAACAATGAGCAGTTCTTC; CDR3: CASSFGYSLNNEQFF
size: many; V: TRBV12-3/TRBV12-4; D: NA; J: TRBJ1-3; DNA: TGTGCCAGCAGTCCCCTAGAACAGGGTGATAGAAACACCATATATTTT; CDR3: CASSPLEQGDRNTIYF
size: few; V: TRBV16; D: NA; J: TRBJ1-6; DNA: TGTGCCAGCAGCCAATCGGGGTCACCCCTCCACTTT; CDR3: CASSQSGSPLHF
size: NA; V: TRBV4-2; D: NA; J: TRBJ2-7; DNA: TGTGCCAGCAGCCGCCTATGGGGGGCAGGGGCGGGTGACGAGCAGTACTTC; CDR3: CASSRLWGAGAGDEQYF
size: NA; V: TRBV6-2/TRBV6-3; D: TRBD2; J: TRBJ2-7; DNA: TGTGCCAGCAGTTACGACCTAGCGGGAGGATTCTACGAGCAGTACTTC; CDR3: CASSYDLAGGFYEQYF
size: few; V: TRBV29-1; D: TRBD1; J: TRBJ2-7; DNA: TGCAGCGTTGTAGGTGGGACAGGGACCTACGAGCAGTACTTC; CDR3: CSVVGGTGTYEQYF
size: few; V: TRBV20-1; D: TRBD1; J: TRBJ2-2; DNA: TGCAGTGCTAGAAAAAGGACAGGTTTCCCCGGGGAGCTGTTTTTT; CDR3: CSARKRTGFPGELFF
size: few; V: TRBV12-3/TRBV12-4; D: NA; J: TRBJ2-1; DNA: TGTGCCAGCAGTTTTCGGCGGGCGCAAAACAATGAGCAGTTCTTC; CDR3: CASSFRRAQNNEQFF
size: NA; V: TRBV30; D: NA; J: TRBJ2-4; DNA: TGTGCCTGGAGTGTAGTGATCGTCTCAGCGAGCAAAAACATTCAGTACTTC; CDR3: CAWSVVIVSASKNIQYF
size: many; V: TRBV6-1; D: NA; J: TRBJ1-1; DNA: TGTGCCAGCAGAGTCACAGGCGGCACTGAAGCTTTCTTT; CDR3: CASRVTGGTEAFF
size: many; V: TRBV25-1; D: TRBD1; J: TRBJ1-1; DNA: TGTGCCAGCAGTGAATTCTGGGACAGGGGGGAAGCTTTCTTT; CDR3: CASSEFWDRGEAFF
size: NA; V: TRBV7-2; D: NA; J: TRBJ2-5; DNA: TGTGCCAGCAGCTTAGTGGGGGCGGTGGAGACCCAGTACTTC; CDR3: CASSLVGAVETQYF
size: NA; V: TRBV3-1; D: TRBD2; J: TRBJ2-7; DNA: TGTGCCAGCAGCCAATGGTTGGTAGCGGGGGACACCTACGCGGAGCAGTACTTC; CDR3: CASSQWLVAGDTYAEQYF
size: many; V: TRBV6-2/TRBV6-3; D: NA; J: TRBJ1-5; DNA: TGTGCCAGCAGTTACGGGACCCTGCATCAGCCCCAGCATTTT; CDR3: CASSYGTLHQPQHF
size: NA; V: TRBV20-1; D: NA; J: TRBJ2-5; DNA: TGCAGTGCTAGAGAGGGTGTGGCTTGGGAGACCCAGTACTTC; CDR3: CSAREGVAWETQYF
size: few; V: TRBV20-1; D: NA; J: TRBJ1-4; DNA: TGCAGTGCTAGAATTACAGGTGCAACTAATGAAAAACTGTTTTTT; CDR3: CSARITGATNEKLFF
size: few; V: TRBV7-2; D: NA; J: TRBJ2-1; DNA: TGTGCCAGCAGCCCCCGGTGGGGGGTGAATGAGCAGTTCTTC; CDR3: CASSPRWGVNEQFF
size: NA; V: TRBV12-3/TRBV12-4; D: TRBD1; J: TRBJ1-5; DNA: TGTGCCAGCAGTTCTCAGGGGGAGGACCAGCCCCAGCATTTT; CDR3: CASSSQGEDQPQHF
size: NA; V: TRBV20-1; D: TRBD1; J: TRBJ2-3; DNA: TGCAGTGCTAGATACTCCACAGGGGCGAGGACAGATACGCAGTATTTT; CDR3: CSARYSTGARTDTQYF
size: few; V: TRBV4-2; D: NA; J: TRBJ2-5; DNA: TGTGCCAGCAGCCAAGGACGCAGGATGGAGACCCAGTACTTC; CDR3: CASSQGRRMETQYF
size: many; V: TRBV5-1; D: NA; J: TRBJ1-2; DNA: TGCGCCAGCAGCTTGCCTCGGGACTCCCGGACCGACTATGGCTACACCTTC; CDR3: CASSLPRDSRTDYGYTF
size: few; V: TRBV6-1; D: NA; J: TRBJ1-1; DNA: TGTGCCAGCACCTTAAGAGGAGATGCTTGGCAGTTGAACACTGAAGCTTTCTTT; CDR3: CASTLRGDAWQLNTEAFF
size: NA; V: TRBV4-2; D: NA; J: TRBJ2-7; DNA: TGTGCCAGCAGCCAATACGGGACGGACTACGAGCAGTACTTC; CDR3: CASSQYGTDYEQYF
size: NA; V: TRBV4-2; D: NA; J: TRBJ2-5; DNA: TGTGCCAGCAGCCAGATAGGCCTCGGAACCCAGTACTTC; CDR3: CASSQIGLGTQYF
size: few; V: TRBV20-1; D: NA; J: TRBJ1-2; DNA: TGCAGTGCTAGGAATAAGGGGAATCGAGGAAACTATGGCTACACCTTC; CDR3: CSARNKGNRGNYGYTF
size: NA; V: TRBV6-5; D: NA; J: TRBJ2-7; DNA: TGTGCCAGCAGTTACCCTGTAGCGGCTAGCTACGAGCAGTACTTC; CDR3: CASSYPVAASYEQYF
size: NA; V: TRBV7-3; D: TRBD2; J: TRBJ2-7; DNA: TGTGCCAGCAGCCCTAGCGGGATTGGGTACGAGCAGTACTTC; CDR3: CASSPSGIGYEQYF
size: NA; V: TRBV7-2; D: TRBD2; J: TRBJ2-7; DNA: TGTGCCAGCAGCCCCCGGGGACTAGCGGAGTCGTACGAGCAGTACTTC; CDR3: CASSPRGLAESYEQYF
size: NA; V: TRBV11-1; D: TRBD2; J: TRBJ2-2; DNA: TGTGCCAGCAGCTCCGGGACTAGCGGGAGGTACGGGGAGCTGTTTTTT; CDR3: CASSSGTSGRYGELFF
size: few; V: TRBV11-2; D: NA; J: TRBJ1-2; DNA: TGTGCCAGCAGCCGCCGGGCGGGGGAGAACTATGGCTACACCTTC; CDR3: CASSRRAGENYGYTF
size: few; V: TRBV21-1; D: NA; J: TRBJ2-2; DNA: TGTGCCAGGACCACGGCTAGCGATACGAACACCGGGGAGCTGTTTTTT; CDR3: CARTTASDTNTGELFF
size: few; V: TRBV9; D: TRBD1; J: TRBJ2-7; DNA: TGTGCCAGCAGCGTAGAGAACAGGGGCTACGAGCAGTACTTC; CDR3: CASSVENRGYEQYF
size: few; V: TRBV15; D: TRBD2; J: TRBJ2-7; DNA: TGTGCCACCAGCAGAGTGGTAACGGGGGGTGTCGACTTC; CDR3: CATSRVVTGGVDF
size: NA; V: TRBV7-8; D: NA; J: TRBJ2-5; DNA: TGTGCCAGCAGCTTAAGGACTCCTGGCCCCCAAGAGACCCAGTACTTC; CDR3: CASSLRTPGPQETQYF
size: few; V: TRBV6-1; D: NA; J: TRBJ2-7; DNA: TGTGCCAGCAGTAAAGGGTGGTCCTCCTACGAGCAGTACTTC; CDR3: CASSKGWSSYEQYF
size: few; V: TRBV7-2; D: NA; J: TRBJ2-7; DNA: TGTGCCAGCAGCCTCCTCAGAGGGGGGCGGTCGGAGCAGTACTTC; CDR3: CASSLLRGGRSEQYF
size: NA; V: TRBV5-6; D: NA; J: TRBJ1-1; DNA: TGTGCCAGCACACAGCCTGGGAGGAGGAACACTGAAGCTTTCTTT; CDR3: CASTQPGRRNTEAFF
size: few; V: TRBV21-1; D: NA; J: TRBJ1-5; DNA: TGTGCCAGCAGCAAAATACCAGCTAGCAATCAGCCCCAGCATTTT; CDR3: CASSKIPASNQPQHF
size: NA; V: TRBV15; D: TRBD1; J: TRBJ2-3; DNA: TGTGCCACCAGCAGAGATCCCCTCCTACAGGGGGATACGCAGTATTTT; CDR3: CATSRDPLLQGDTQYF
size: NA; V: TRBV6-1; D: TRBD1; J: TRBJ1-4; DNA: TGTGCCAGCAGCAAATTAAGGGACAGCCGGCGTGAAAAACTGTTTTTT; CDR3: CASSKLRDSRREKLFF
size: many; V: TRBV29-1; D: NA; J: TRBJ2-5; DNA: TGCAGCGTTCTTTCTCCGAGGGAGAGGGAGACCCAGTACTTC; CDR3: CSVLSPRERETQYF
size: few; V: TRBV6-1; D: TRBD2; J: TRBJ2-7; DNA: TGTGCCAGCAGAGGGGGACTAGCGGGCTACGAGCAGTACTTC; CDR3: CASRGGLAGYEQYF
size: many; V: TRBV4-3; D: TRBD2; J: TRBJ2-3; DNA: TGCGCCAGCAGCCAGGATCGGGCCGGGAGGGCCCCTAGCACAGATACGCAGTATTTT; CDR3: CASSQDRAGRAPSTDTQYF
size: many; V: TRBV12-3/TRBV12-4; D: NA; J: TRBJ1-2; DNA: TGTGCCAGCAGCCCCCGGGGGCCGGGGAAAGGCTACACCTTC; CDR3: CASSPRGPGKGYTF
size: few; V: TRBV20-1; D: TRBD1; J: TRBJ2-1; DNA: TGCAGTGCTAGAAGACAATCGACAGGGTATGAGCAGTTCTTC; CDR3: CSARRQSTGYEQFF